This T cell receptor (delta chain) was obtained from a study of γδ T cells in repeated Plasmodium falciparum infection. On the study more broadly: Age- and gender-matched Australian children served as comparison for malaria-exposed Malian children. Over 644 days, donors received four mosquito-bite P. falciparum NF54 infections.

TCRdb redid clone calling on the multiplex PCR reads using CATT. The sample records over 45,000 delta-chain clones, around 1.6% being singletons. This clone was observed a handful of times. A read error likely explains why the TCRdb protein, taken from a much larger clone, differs from this DNA's translation at residue 10; the protein shown is translated from the DNA. Sequenced material: gamma-delta T cells from blood. The clonotype originates from a pool of human donors (malaria-infected and uninfected, not separated).

In DNA, the CDR3 is TGTGCTCTTGGGAACTGTATCCTACAGATGCCGGGGGATACCGATAAACTCATCTTT. Protein sequence: CALGNCILQMPGDTDKLIF. The chain carries TRDV1 and TRDJ1; weak D call: TRDD3 (7 bases). No J gene was available from TCRdb, and it was assigned here by a germline match of the DNA. Trimming took off 5 bases at V and 2 bases at J, with 27 bases between the two ends. The germline CDR1 and CDR2 sequences are TSWWSYY and QGS. The CDR3 is 19 amino acids.